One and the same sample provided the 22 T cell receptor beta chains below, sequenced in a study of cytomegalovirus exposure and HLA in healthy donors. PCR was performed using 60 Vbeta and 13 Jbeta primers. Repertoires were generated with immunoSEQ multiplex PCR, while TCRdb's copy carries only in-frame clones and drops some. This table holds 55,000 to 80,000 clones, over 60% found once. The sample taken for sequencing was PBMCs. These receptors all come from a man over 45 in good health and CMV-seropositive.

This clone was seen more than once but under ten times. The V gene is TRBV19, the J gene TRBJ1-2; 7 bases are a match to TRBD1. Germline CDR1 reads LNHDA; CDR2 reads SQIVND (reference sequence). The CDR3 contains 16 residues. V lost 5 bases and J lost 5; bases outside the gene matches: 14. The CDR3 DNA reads TGTGCCAGTAGTTGGACCGGGACAGCTTTGATGTATGGCTACACCTTC. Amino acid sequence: CASSWTGTALMYGYTF.

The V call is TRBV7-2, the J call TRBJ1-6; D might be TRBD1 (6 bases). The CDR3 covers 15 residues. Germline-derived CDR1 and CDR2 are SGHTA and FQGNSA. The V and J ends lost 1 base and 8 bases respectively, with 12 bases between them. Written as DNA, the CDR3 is TGTGCCAGCAGCTTAGGTGGTCAGGGGTATTCACCCCTCCACTTT. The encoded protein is CASSLGGQGYSPLHF.

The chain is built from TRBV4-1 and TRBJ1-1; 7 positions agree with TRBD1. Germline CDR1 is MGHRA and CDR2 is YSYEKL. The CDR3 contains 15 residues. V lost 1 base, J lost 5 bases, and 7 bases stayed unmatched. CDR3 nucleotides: TGCGCCAGCAGCCAAGGGCAGGGGGTTAGGACTGAAGCTTTCTTT. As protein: CASSQGQGVRTEAFF.

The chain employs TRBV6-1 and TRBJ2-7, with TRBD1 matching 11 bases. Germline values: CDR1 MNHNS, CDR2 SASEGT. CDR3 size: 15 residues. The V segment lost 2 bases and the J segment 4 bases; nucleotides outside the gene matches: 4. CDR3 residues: CASSERGQGEYEQYF. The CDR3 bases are TGTGCCAGCAGTGAAAGGGGACAGGGGGAATACGAGCAGTACTTC.

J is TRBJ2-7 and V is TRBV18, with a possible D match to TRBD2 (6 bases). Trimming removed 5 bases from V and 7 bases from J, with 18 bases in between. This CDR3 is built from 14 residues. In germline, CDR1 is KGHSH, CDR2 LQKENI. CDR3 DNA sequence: TGTGCCAGCTCAACACAACCGGGACTGGGGGAGCAGTACTTC. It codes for CASSTQPGLGEQYF.

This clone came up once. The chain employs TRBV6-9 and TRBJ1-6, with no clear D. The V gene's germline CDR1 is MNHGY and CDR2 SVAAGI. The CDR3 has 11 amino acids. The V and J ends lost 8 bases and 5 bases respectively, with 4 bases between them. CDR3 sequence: CASPDNSPLHF. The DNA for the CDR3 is TGTGCCAGCCCCGATAATTCACCCCTCCACTTT.

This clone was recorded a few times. CDR3 residues: CASSLEGQGVYNSPLHF. The CDR3 DNA reads as TGCGCCAGCAGCTTGGAGGGACAGGGGGTTTATAATTCACCCCTCCACTTT. The V and J genes are TRBV5-1 and TRBJ1-6; 11 bases match TRBD1. The ends lost 0 bases at V and 4 bases at J; junction bases unmatched: 3. The CDR3 sequence is 17 residues long. Per germline, CDR1 SGHRS and CDR2 YFSETQ. Full variable domain (rest looked up from reference TRBV5-1 and TRBJ1-6): KAGVTQTPRYLIKTRGQQVTLSCSPISGHRSVSWYQQTPGQGLQFLFEYFSETQRNKGNFPGRFSGRQFSNSRSEMNVSTLELGDSALYLCASSLEGQGVYNSPLHFGNGTRLTVT.

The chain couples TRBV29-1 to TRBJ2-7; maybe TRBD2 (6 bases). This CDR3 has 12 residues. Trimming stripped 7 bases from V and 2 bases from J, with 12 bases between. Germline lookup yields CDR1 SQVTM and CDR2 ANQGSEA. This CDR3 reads CSAGGGTYEQYF. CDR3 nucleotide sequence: TGCAGCGCCGGTGGGGGGACCTACGAGCAGTACTTC.

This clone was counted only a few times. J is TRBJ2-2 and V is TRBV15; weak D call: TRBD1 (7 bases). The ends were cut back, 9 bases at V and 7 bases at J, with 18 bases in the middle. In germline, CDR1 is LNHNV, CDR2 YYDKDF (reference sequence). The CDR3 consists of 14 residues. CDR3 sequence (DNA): TGTGCCACTGGAAACCAGGGGGGAGGCGGGGAGCTGTTTTTT. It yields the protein CATGNQGGGGELFF. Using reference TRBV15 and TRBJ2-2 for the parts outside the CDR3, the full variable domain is DAMVIQNPRYQVTQFGKPVTLSCSQTLNHNVMYWYQQKSSQAPKLLFHYYDKDFNNEADTPDNFQSRRPNTSFCFLDIRSPGLGDTAMYLCATGNQGGGGELFFGEGSRLTVL.

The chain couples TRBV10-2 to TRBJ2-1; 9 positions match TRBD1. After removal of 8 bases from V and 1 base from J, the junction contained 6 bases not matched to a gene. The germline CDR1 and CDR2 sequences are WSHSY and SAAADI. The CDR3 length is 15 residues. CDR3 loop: CASGGGTGSYNEQFF. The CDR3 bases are TGCGCCAGCGGGGGTGGGACAGGGTCCTACAATGAGCAGTTCTTC.

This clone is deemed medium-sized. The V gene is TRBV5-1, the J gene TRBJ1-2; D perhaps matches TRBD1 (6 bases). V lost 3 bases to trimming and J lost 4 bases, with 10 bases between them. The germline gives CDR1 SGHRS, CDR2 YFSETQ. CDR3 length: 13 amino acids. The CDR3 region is CASSWDKSYGYTF. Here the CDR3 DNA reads TGCGCCAGCAGCTGGGACAAAAGCTATGGCTACACCTTC.

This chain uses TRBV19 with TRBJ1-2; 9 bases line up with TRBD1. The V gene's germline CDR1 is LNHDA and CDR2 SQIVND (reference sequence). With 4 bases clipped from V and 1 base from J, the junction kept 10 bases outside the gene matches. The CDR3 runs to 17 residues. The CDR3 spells CASSTSGQGQSNYGYTF. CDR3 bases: TGTGCCAGTAGTACCTCGGGACAGGGACAGAGTAACTATGGCTACACCTTC.

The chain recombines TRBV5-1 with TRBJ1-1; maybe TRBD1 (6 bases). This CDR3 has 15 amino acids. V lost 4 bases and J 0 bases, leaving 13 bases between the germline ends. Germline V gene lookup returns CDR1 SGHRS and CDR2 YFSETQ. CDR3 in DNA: TGCGCCAGCAGCGGGGACACACTCCTGAACACTGAAGCTTTCTTT. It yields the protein CASSGDTLLNTEAFF.

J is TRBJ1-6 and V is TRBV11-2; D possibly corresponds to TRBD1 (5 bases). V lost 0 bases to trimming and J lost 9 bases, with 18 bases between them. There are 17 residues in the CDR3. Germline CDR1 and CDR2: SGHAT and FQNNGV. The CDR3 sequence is CASSLDRAGWPGSPLHF. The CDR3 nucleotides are TGTGCCAGCAGCTTAGATCGGGCAGGGTGGCCAGGTTCACCCCTCCACTTT.

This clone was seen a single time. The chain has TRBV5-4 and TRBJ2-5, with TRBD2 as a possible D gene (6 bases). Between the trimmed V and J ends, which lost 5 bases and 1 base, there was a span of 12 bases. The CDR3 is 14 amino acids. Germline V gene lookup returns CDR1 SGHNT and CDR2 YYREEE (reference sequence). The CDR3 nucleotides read TGTGCCAGCAGTCCCGGGGGTGTCCAAGAGACCCAGTACTTC. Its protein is CASSPGGVQETQYF.

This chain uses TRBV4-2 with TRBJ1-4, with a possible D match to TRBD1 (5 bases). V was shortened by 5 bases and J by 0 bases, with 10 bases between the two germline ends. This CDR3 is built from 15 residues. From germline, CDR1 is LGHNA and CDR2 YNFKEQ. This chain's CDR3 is CASSSTVATNEKLFF. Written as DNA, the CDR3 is TGTGCCAGCAGCTCGACAGTTGCAACTAATGAAAAACTGTTTTTT.

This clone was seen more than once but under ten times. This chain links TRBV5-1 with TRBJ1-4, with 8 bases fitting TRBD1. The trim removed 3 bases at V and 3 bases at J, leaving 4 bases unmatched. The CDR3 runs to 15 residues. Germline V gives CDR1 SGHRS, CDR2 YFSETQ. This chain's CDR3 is CASSSRQGSNEKLFF. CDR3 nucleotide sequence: TGCGCCAGCAGCTCCCGACAGGGGTCTAATGAAAAACTGTTTTTT. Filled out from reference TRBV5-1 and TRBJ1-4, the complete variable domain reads KAGVTQTPRYLIKTRGQQVTLSCSPISGHRSVSWYQQTPGQGLQFLFEYFSETQRNKGNFPGRFSGRQFSNSRSEMNVSTLELGDSALYLCASSSRQGSNEKLFFGSGTQLSVL.

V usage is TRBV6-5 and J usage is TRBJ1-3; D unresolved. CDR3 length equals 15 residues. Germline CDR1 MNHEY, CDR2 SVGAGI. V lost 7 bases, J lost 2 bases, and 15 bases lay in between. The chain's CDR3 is CASKFLGGTGNTIYF. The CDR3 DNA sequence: TGTGCCAGCAAGTTTCTGGGAGGGACTGGAAACACCATATATTTT.

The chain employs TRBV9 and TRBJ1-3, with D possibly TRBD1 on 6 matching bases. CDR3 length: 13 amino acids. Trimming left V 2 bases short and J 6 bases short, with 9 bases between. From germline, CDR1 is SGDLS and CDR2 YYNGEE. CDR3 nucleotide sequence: TGTGCCAGCAGCGTTTCAGGGGCAAACACCATATATTTT. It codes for CASSVSGANTIYF. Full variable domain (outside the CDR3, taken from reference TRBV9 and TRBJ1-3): DSGVTQTPKHLITATGQRVTLRCSPRSGDLSVYWYQQSLDQGLQFLIQYYNGEERAKGNILERFSAQQFPDLHSELNLSSLELGDSALYFCASSVSGANTIYFGEGSWLTVV.

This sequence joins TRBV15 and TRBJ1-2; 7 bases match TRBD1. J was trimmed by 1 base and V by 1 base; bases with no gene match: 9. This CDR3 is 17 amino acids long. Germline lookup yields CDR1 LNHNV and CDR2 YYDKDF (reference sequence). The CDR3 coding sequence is TGTGCCACCAGCAGAGGTCCAGGGGGACTCTTTAACTATGGCTACACCTTC. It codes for CATSRGPGGLFNYGYTF.

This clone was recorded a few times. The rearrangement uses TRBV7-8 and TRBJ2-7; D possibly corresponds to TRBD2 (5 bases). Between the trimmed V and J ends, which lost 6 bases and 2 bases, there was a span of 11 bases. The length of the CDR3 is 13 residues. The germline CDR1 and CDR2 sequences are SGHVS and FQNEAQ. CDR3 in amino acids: CASRRGLTYEQYF. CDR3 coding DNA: TGTGCCAGCAGACGCGGACTGACCTACGAGCAGTACTTC.

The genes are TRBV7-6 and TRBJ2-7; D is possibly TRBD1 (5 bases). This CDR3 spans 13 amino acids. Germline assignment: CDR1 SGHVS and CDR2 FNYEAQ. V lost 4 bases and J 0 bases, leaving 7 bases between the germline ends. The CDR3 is CASSWGSSYEQYF. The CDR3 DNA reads TGTGCCAGCAGCTGGGGCTCCTCCTACGAGCAGTACTTC.